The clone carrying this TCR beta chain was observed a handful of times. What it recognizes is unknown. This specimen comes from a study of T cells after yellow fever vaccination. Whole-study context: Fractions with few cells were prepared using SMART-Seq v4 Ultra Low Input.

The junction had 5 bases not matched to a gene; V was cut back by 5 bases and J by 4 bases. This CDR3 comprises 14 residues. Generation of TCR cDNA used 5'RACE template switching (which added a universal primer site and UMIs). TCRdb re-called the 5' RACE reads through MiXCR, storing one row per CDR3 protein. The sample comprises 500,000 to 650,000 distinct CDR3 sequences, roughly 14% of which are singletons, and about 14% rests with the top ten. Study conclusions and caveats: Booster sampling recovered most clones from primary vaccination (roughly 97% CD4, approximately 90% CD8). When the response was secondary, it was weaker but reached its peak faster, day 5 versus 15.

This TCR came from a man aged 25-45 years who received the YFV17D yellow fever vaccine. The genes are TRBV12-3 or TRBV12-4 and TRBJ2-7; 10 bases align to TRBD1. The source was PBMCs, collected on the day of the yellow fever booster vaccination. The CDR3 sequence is CASSKGQGLYEQYF. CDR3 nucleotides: TGTGCCAGCAGTAAGGGACAGGGGCTGTACGAGCAGTACTTC.